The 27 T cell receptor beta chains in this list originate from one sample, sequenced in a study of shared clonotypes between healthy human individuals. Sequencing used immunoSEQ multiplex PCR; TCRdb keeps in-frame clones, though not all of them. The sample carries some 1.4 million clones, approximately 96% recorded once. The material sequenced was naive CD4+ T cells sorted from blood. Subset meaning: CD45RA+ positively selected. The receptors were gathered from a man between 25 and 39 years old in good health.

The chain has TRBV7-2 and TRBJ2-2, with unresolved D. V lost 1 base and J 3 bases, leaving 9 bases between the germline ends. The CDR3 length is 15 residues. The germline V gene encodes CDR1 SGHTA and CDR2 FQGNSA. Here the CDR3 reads CASSLGGSDTGELFF. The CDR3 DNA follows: TGTGCCAGCAGCTTAGGGGGAAGTGACACCGGGGAGCTGTTTTTT.

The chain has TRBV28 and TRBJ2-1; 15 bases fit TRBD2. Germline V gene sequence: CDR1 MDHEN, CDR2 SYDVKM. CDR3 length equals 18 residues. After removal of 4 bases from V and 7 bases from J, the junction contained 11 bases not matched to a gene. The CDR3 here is CASSSDRRTSGRVNEQFF. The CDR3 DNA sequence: TGTGCCAGCAGTTCAGACCGAAGGACTAGCGGGAGGGTTAATGAGCAGTTCTTC.

CDR3 protein: CASRAAGFYEQYF. For the CDR3, the DNA is TGTGCCAGCAGGGCCGCCGGGTTCTACGAGCAGTACTTC. V gene TRBV28 combines with J gene TRBJ2-7, with D unresolved. Germline loops: CDR1 MDHEN, CDR2 SYDVKM. This CDR3 is 13 amino acids long. V lost 6 bases, J lost 3 bases, and 12 bases lay in between.

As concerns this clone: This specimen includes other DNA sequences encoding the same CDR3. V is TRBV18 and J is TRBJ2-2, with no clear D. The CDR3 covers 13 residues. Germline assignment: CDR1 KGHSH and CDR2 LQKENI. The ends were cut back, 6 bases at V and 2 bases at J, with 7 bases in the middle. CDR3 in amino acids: CASSRTNTGELFF. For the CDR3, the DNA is TGTGCCAGCTCCCGCACAAACACCGGGGAGCTGTTTTTT.

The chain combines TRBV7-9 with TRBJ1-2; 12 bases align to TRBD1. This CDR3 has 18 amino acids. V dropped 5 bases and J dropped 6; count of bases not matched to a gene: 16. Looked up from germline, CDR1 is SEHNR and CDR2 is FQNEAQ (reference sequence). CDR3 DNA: TGTGCCAGCAGCCCTCGGGCGACCGGGACAGGGGGCGCGAATGGCTACACCTTC. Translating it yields CASSPRATGTGGANGYTF.

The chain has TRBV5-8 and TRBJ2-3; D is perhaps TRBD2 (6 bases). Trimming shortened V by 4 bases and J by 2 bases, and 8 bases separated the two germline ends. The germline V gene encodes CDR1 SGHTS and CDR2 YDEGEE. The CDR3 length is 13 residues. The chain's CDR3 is CASSRDSTDTQYF. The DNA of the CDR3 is TGTGCCAGCAGCAGGGACTCCACAGATACGCAGTATTTT.

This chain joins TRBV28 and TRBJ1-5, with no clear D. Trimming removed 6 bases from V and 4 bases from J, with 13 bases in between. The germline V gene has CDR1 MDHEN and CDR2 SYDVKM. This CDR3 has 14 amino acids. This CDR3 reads CASRTGITNQPQHF. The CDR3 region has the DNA TGTGCCAGCAGGACCGGGATCACAAATCAGCCCCAGCATTTT.

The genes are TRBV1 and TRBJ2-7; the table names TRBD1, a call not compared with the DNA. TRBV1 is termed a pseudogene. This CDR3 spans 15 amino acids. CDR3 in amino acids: CTSSQVAGDPYEQYF. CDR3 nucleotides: TGCACCAGCAGCCAAGTAGCAGGGGATCCCTACGAGCAGTACTTC.

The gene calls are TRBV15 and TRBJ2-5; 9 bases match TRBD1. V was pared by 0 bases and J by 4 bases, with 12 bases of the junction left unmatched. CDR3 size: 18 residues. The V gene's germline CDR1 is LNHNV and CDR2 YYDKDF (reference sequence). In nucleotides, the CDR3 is TGTGCCACCAGCAGAGAGGAAGAGGGGGACAGGGTAGGAGAGACCCAGTACTTC. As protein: CATSREEEGDRVGETQYF.

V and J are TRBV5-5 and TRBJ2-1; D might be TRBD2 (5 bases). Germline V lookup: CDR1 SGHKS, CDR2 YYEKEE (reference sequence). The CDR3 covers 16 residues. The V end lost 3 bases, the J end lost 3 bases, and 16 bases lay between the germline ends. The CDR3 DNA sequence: TGTGCCAGCAGCTACAGTACCCAGGCGGGCTACAATGAGCAGTTCTTC. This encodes CASSYSTQAGYNEQFF. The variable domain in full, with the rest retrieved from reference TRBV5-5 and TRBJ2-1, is DAGVTQSPTHLIKTRGQQVTLRCSPISGHKSVSWYQQVLGQGPQFIFQYYEKEERGRGNFPDRFSARQFPNYSSELNVNALLLGDSALYLCASSYSTQAGYNEQFFGPGTRLTVL.

The CDR3 nucleotides are TGCAGCGTTAAGGACAGGGGCAACTATGGCTACACCTTC. Its translation: CSVKDRGNYGYTF. The chain recombines TRBV29-1 with TRBJ1-2; 9 bases match TRBD1. The CDR3 has 13 residues. The V gene end was trimmed by 5 bases and the J gene end by 2 bases; junction bases not matched to a gene: 3. The germline V gene has CDR1 SQVTM and CDR2 ANQGSEA.

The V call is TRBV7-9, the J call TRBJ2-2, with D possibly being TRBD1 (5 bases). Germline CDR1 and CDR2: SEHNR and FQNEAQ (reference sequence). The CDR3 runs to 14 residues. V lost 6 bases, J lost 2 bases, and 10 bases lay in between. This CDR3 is CASSSDSNTGELFF. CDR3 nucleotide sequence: TGTGCCAGCAGTTCCGACAGCAACACCGGGGAGCTGTTTTTT.

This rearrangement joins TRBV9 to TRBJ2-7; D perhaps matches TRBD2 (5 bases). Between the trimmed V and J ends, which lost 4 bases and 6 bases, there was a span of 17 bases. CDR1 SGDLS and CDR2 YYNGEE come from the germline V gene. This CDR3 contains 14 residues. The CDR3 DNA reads TGTGCCAGCAGCATTGGGCGGGCCCCCGGCGAGCAGTACTTC. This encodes CASSIGRAPGEQYF.

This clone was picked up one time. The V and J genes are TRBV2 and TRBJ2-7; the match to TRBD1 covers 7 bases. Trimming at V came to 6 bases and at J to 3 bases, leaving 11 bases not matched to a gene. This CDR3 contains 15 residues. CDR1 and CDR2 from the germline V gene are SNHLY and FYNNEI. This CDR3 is CASRENRQGYYEQYF. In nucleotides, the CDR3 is TGTGCCAGCAGAGAAAACAGACAGGGATACTACGAGCAGTACTTC. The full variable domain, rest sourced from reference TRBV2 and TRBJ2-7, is EPEVTQTPSHQVTQMGQEVILRCVPISNHLYFYWYRQILGQKVEFLVSFYNNEISEKSEIFDDQFSVERPDGSNFTLKIRSTKLEDSAMYFCASRENRQGYYEQYFGPGTRLTVT.

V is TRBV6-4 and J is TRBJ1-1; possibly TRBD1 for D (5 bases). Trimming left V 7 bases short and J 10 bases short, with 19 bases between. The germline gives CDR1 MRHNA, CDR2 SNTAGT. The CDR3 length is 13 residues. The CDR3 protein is CASIHQGDEVAFF. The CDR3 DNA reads TGTGCCAGCATTCATCAGGGCGACGAAGTAGCTTTCTTT.

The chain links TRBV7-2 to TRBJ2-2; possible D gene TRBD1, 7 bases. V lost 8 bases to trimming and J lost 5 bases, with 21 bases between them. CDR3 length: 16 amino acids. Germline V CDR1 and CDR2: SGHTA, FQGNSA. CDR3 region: CASGGGGRRGTGELFF. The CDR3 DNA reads TGTGCCAGCGGAGGGGGCGGTCGGCGAGGGACCGGGGAGCTGTTTTTT.

In DNA form, the CDR3 reads TGTGCCAGCAGCCATAGGGGTGGGCCCCAGCATTTT. This encodes CASSHRGGPQHF. The rearrangement uses TRBV14 and TRBJ1-5; tentative D call: TRBD1 (5 bases). CDR1 and CDR2 from the germline V gene are SGHDN and FVKESK. This CDR3 comprises 12 residues. Trimming pared 3 bases from V and 9 bases from J, leaving 9 bases between.

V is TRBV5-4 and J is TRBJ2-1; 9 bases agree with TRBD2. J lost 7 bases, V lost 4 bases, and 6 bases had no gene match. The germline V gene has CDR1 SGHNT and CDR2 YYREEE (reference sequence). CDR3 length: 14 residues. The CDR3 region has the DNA TGTGCCAGCAGCAGAGGGCTAGCGGGAAATGAGCAGTTCTTC. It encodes CASSRGLAGNEQFF.

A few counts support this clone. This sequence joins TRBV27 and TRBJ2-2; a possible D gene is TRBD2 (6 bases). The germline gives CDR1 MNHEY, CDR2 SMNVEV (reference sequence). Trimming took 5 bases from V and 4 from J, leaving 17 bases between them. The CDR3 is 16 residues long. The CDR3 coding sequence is TGTGCCAGCAGTAGTTGGGGGGAACAGATCACCGGGGAGCTGTTTTTT. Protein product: CASSSWGEQITGELFF.

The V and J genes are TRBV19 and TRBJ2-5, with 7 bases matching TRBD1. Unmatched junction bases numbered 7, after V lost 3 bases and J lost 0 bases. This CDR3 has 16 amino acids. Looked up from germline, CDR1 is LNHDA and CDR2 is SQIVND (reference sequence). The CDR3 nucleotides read TGTGCCAGTAGTATCCAGACAGGGTCCTACCAAGAGACCCAGTACTTC. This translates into CASSIQTGSYQETQYF.

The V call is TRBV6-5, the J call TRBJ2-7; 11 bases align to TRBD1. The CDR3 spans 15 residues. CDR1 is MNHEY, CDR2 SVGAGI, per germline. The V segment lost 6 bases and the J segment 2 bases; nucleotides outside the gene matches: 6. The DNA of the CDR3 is TGTGCCAGCAGACGGGGACAGGGGGGGCCCTACGAGCAGTACTTC. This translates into CASRRGQGGPYEQYF.

The CDR3 loop is CARVFGETRDTQYF. CDR3 in DNA: TGTGCTAGGGTCTTTGGGGAGACCCGGGATACGCAGTATTTT. The chain has TRBV12-5 and TRBJ2-3; TRBD2 might be the D (5 bases). CDR3 size: 14 residues. V gave up 9 bases and J gave up 6 bases, with 19 bases separating them. Germline CDR1 and CDR2: LGHNT and FRNRAP. Complete variable domain (other parts from reference TRBV12-5 and TRBJ2-3): DARVTQTPRHKVTEMGQEVTMRCQPILGHNTVFWYRQTMMQGLELLAYFRNRAPLDDSGMPKDRFSAEMPDATLATLKIQPSEPRDSAVYFCARVFGETRDTQYFGPGTRLTVL.

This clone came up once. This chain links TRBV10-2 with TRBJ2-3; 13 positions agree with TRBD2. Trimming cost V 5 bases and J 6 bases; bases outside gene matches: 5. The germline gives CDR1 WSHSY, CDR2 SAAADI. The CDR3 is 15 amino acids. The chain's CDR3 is CASSPPLAGGDTQYF. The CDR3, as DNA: TGCGCCAGCAGTCCCCCACTAGCGGGAGGGGATACGCAGTATTTT.

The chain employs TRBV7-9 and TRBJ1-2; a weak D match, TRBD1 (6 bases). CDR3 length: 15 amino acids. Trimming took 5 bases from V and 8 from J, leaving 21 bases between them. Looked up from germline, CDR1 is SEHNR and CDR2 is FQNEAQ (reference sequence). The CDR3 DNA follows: TGTGCCAGCAGCCGTAACCCGGGACAAACCTCGGGCTACACCTTC. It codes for CASSRNPGQTSGYTF.

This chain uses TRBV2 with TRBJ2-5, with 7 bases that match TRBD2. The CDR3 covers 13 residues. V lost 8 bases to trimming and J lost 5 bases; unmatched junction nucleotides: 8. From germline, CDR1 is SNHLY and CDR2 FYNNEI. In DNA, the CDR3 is TGTGCCAGCGGGCGGGAGAGTCGGGAGACCCAGTACTTC. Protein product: CASGRESRETQYF.

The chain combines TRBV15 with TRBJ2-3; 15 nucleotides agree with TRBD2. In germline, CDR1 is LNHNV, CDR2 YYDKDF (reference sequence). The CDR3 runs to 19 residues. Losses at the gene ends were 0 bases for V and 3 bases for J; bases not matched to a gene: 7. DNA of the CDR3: TGTGCCACCAGCAGAGACGGACTAGCGGGAGGGCCTAGAACAGATACGCAGTATTTT. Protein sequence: CATSRDGLAGGPRTDTQYF.

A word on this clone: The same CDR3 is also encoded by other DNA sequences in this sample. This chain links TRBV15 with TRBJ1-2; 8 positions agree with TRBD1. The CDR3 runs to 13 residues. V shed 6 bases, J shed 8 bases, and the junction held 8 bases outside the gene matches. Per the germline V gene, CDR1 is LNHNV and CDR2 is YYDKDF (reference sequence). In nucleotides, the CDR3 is TGTGCCACCAGTACCGACAGGGGATACGGCTACACCTTC. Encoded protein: CATSTDRGYGYTF.